This T cell receptor (beta chain) was documented in a study of blood T cell repertoires in COVID-19. Germline V gene sequence: CDR1 WSHSY, CDR2 SAAADI. J gave up 6 bases and V 6 bases, and 6 bases lay outside the gene matches. The CDR3 is 13 amino acids. Sequencing used immunoSEQ multiplex PCR; TCRdb keeps in-frame clones, though not all of them. The table shows around 200,000 clones, with about four fifths occurring only once. Sequenced input: peripheral blood. The sequence was obtained from a human donor in a cohort sampled during active COVID-19. The chain is built from TRBV10-2 and TRBJ1-1, with TRBD1 matching over 8 bases. CDR3 protein: CASRRETGAEAFF. DNA of the CDR3: TGCGCCAGCAGGCGGGAGACAGGGGCTGAAGCTTTCTTT.